Each of the 32 T cell receptor beta chains below was sequenced from the same sample in a study of Ad26.COV2.S vaccination and SARS-CoV-2 variants. This sample's treatment: some 19 received Ad26.COV2.S at low or high dose, single or two shots; 5 received placebo; per-sample allocation not given. The investigators took samples on day 63 after the first vaccine or placebo injection. Measured with immunoSEQ multiplex PCR; TCRdb has only the in-frame clones, and not every one. Of a few hundred thousand clones in the sample, 83% were seen once. Sequences were derived from peripheral blood, sampled in a trial of Ad26.COV2.S vaccine versus placebo. These receptor sequences come from a person between 18 and 65 years old who received the Ad26.COV2.S COVID-19 vaccine or a placebo.

The chain combines TRBV4-3 with TRBJ1-3; D remains unclear. This CDR3 has 16 amino acids. In germline, CDR1 is LGHNA, CDR2 YSLEER. With 4 bases removed from V and 0 bases from J, the gap between germline ends came to 13 bases. CDR3 region: CASSPSSLHSGNTIYF. The CDR3, as DNA: TGCGCCAGCAGCCCCAGTTCTCTCCACTCTGGAAACACCATATATTTT.

This rearrangement joins TRBV5-4 to TRBJ2-2, with D uncertain. Per germline, CDR1 SGHNT and CDR2 YYREEE (reference sequence). The CDR3 totals 15 residues. V lost 4 bases, J lost 0 bases, and 10 bases lay in between. The CDR3: CASSPKGTNTGELFF. The CDR3 DNA sequence: TGTGCCAGCAGCCCTAAGGGTACGAACACCGGGGAGCTGTTTTTT.

This clone has only a few counts. The J gene is TRBJ2-5, the V gene TRBV7-2; 11 nucleotides match TRBD2. Trimming removed 3 bases from V and 1 base from J; junction bases left unmatched: 1. This CDR3 is 15 amino acids long. Per the germline V gene, CDR1 is SGHTA and CDR2 is FQGNSA. In DNA, the CDR3 is TGTGCCAGCAGCTTGACTAGCGGGGTCCAAGAGACCCAGTACTTC. Protein sequence: CASSLTSGVQETQYF.

This chain joins TRBV7-3 and TRBJ1-3, with D uncertain. CDR1 and CDR2 (germline): SGHTA, FQGTGA. V was pared by 0 bases and J by 3 bases, with 0 bases between. This CDR3 contains 12 residues. The CDR3 nucleotides are TGTGCCAGCAGCTTAACTGGAAACACCATATATTTT. Translating gives CASSLTGNTIYF.

The V and J genes are TRBV19 and TRBJ1-5; D might be TRBD1 (5 bases). Germline-derived CDR1 and CDR2 are LNHDA and SQIVND (reference sequence). The CDR3 has 13 amino acids. Deletions cut 1 base from V and 10 bases from J, with 11 bases between. The CDR3, as DNA: TGTGCCAGTAGTATAGGGGGCGTATATCCCCAGCATTTT. This encodes CASSIGGVYPQHF.

The chain employs TRBV27 and TRBJ1-1, with D possibly matching TRBD1 (6 bases). Germline V CDR1 and CDR2: MNHEY, SMNVEV (reference sequence). The CDR3 contains 14 residues. V shed 7 bases and J shed 5 bases, with 17 bases lying between them. The CDR3, as DNA: TGTGCCAGCACCCTAGGGGGGGCGCTTACTGAAGCTTTCTTT. Amino acid sequence: CASTLGGALTEAFF.

The CDR3 nucleotides are TGTGCCTGGGGCAGGGATGAGCAGTTCTTC. Protein: CAWGRDEQFF. The rearrangement joins TRBV30 to TRBJ2-1; a possible D gene is TRBD1 (5 bases). V lost 5 bases and J lost 8, with 7 bases in between. The length of the CDR3 is 10 residues. Germline CDR1 reads GTSNPN; CDR2 reads SVGIG (reference sequence).

The chain joins TRBV7-9 to TRBJ1-6; D possibly corresponds to TRBD1 (6 bases). From germline, CDR1 is SEHNR and CDR2 FQNEAQ (reference sequence). The CDR3 length is 14 residues. V lost 5 bases and J lost 11, with 16 bases in between. This CDR3 reads CASSPGQPSAPLHF. DNA for the CDR3: TGTGCCAGCAGCCCCGGACAGCCTTCGGCACCCCTCCACTTT.

The rearrangement links TRBV6-5 to TRBJ1-2; D remains unclear. Per the germline V gene, CDR1 is MNHEY and CDR2 is SVGAGI. The CDR3 is 11 amino acids. V lost 10 bases to trimming and J lost 4 bases, with 10 bases between them. The CDR3 DNA follows: TGTGCCAACGAGGGTACCTATGGCTACACCTTC. Translating it yields CANEGTYGYTF.

This clone was seen more than once but under ten times. The chain has TRBV14 and TRBJ2-7; 9 nucleotides match TRBD1. Germline loops: CDR1 SGHDN, CDR2 FVKESK. CDR3 length: 15 residues. V was pared by 2 bases and J by 5 bases, with 7 bases of the junction left unmatched. The CDR3: CASSQRDRGGNEQYF. CDR3 DNA: TGTGCCAGCAGCCAACGAGACAGGGGGGGAAACGAGCAGTACTTC.

The DNA of the CDR3 is TGTGCCAGCAGAGATACCGGGGGACTAGCGAGTTACAATGAGCAGTTCTTC. This codes for CASRDTGGLASYNEQFF. J is TRBJ2-1 and V is TRBV28, with 10 bases aligning to TRBD2. The CDR3 sequence is 17 residues long. Unmatched junction bases numbered 12, after V lost 6 bases and J lost 4 bases. Germline V CDR1 and CDR2: MDHEN, SYDVKM.

The chain uses TRBV24-1 and TRBJ1-5, with 8 positions matching TRBD1. Trimming cost V 5 bases and J 1 base; bases outside gene matches: 6. CDR1 and CDR2 from the germline V gene are KGHDR and SFDVKD. This CDR3 contains 16 residues. CDR3 region: CATSARGQGSNQPQHF. Written as DNA, the CDR3 is TGTGCCACCAGTGCCCGCGGACAGGGAAGCAATCAGCCCCAGCATTTT.

Worth noting for this clone: The same CDR3 can be traced to other DNA sequences in this sample. The J gene is TRBJ2-5, the V gene TRBV12-3 or TRBV12-4; D is possibly TRBD1 (6 bases). The CDR3 contains 13 residues. V was cut by 6 bases and J by 2 bases, with 10 bases left in between. Here the CDR3 DNA reads TGTGCCAGCAGCCCCAGGGGACAAGAGACCCAGTACTTC. This codes for CASSPRGQETQYF.

This sequence joins TRBV11-3 and TRBJ1-1, with a tentative D call TRBD1 (6 bases). Germline V gene data show CDR1 as SGHNT and CDR2 as YENEEA. The CDR3 covers 16 residues. Trimming took off 0 bases at V and 3 bases at J, with 14 bases between the two ends. This CDR3 is CASSLDAGVGDTEAFF. The CDR3 nucleotides are TGTGCCAGCAGCTTAGATGCAGGGGTGGGTGACACTGAAGCTTTCTTT.

This clone appeared many times. The CDR3 nucleotides read TGTGCCAGTAGTCAGGGACAGGTCCACTCTGGAAACACCATATATTTT. It specifies CASSQGQVHSGNTIYF. V is TRBV19 and J is TRBJ1-3; TRBD1 agrees at 8 bases. V lost 5 bases to trimming and J lost 0 bases; unmatched junction nucleotides: 6. Germline-derived CDR1 and CDR2 are LNHDA and SQIVND (reference sequence). The CDR3 covers 16 residues.

The genes are TRBV2 and TRBJ2-2; 9 bases agree with TRBD1. This CDR3 region has 15 residues. J was trimmed by 4 bases and V by 5 bases; bases with no gene match: 5. Per the germline V gene, CDR1 is SNHLY and CDR2 is FYNNEI. CDR3 region: CASSRQGGGTGELFF. CDR3 nucleotides: TGTGCCAGCAGTAGACAGGGGGGAGGCACCGGGGAGCTGTTTTTT.

The chain is built from TRBV3-1 (or the pseudogene TRBV3-2) and TRBJ2-3; 9 bases match TRBD2. There are 14 residues in the CDR3. Unmatched junction bases numbered 8, after V lost 8 bases and J lost 5 bases. CDR1 LGHDT and CDR2 YNNKEL come from the germline V gene (reference sequence). The CDR3 loop reads CASEKRGVGDTQYF. The CDR3 DNA sequence: TGTGCCAGCGAGAAGCGGGGGGTGGGAGATACGCAGTATTTT.

The rearrangement uses TRBV6-5 and TRBJ2-5; 11 bases line up with TRBD2. The V gene end was trimmed by 7 bases and the J gene end by 2 bases; junction bases not matched to a gene: 6. Germline V gives CDR1 MNHEY, CDR2 SVGAGI. The CDR3 is made up of 15 amino acids. Here the CDR3 reads CASTLGLAGQETQYF. CDR3 nucleotide sequence: TGTGCCAGCACCCTCGGACTAGCGGGTCAAGAGACCCAGTACTTC.

J is TRBJ1-3 and V is TRBV7-3, with D tentatively TRBD1 (5 bases). V lost 3 bases and J 3 bases, leaving 12 bases between the germline ends. Germline lookup yields CDR1 SGHTA and CDR2 FQGTGA. The length of the CDR3 is 15 residues. The CDR3 DNA is TGTGCCAGCAGCTTGCACGGGGGATTTGGAAACACCATATATTTT. Translating gives CASSLHGGFGNTIYF.

The J gene is TRBJ2-7, the V gene TRBV11-2; D remains unclear. CDR3 size: 12 residues. Trimming pared 3 bases from V and 2 bases from J, leaving 5 bases between. Germline CDR1 SGHAT, CDR2 FQNNGV. Here the CDR3 reads CASSLAPYEQYF. The CDR3 DNA is TGTGCCAGCAGCTTGGCCCCCTACGAGCAGTACTTC.

This clone was counted between two and nine times. The gene calls are TRBV21-1 and TRBJ2-5; the table assigns TRBD2, which was not confirmed against the DNA. TRBV21-1 is a recognized pseudogene. The CDR3 contains 16 residues. The CDR3 nucleotides are TGTGCCAGCAGCAAAGGGGTAGCGGGGTGTGAAGAGACCCAGTACTTC. Translating gives CASSKGVAGCEETQYF.

This clone was detected only once. The chain employs TRBV7-9 and TRBJ2-1, with D possibly being TRBD1 or TRBD2 (5 bases each). From germline, CDR1 is SEHNR and CDR2 FQNEAQ (reference sequence). This CDR3 has 12 amino acids. The V and J ends lost 6 bases and 12 bases respectively, with 15 bases between them. CDR3 in DNA: TGTGCCAGCAGTCCGAGGGGCGCCGGGCAGTTCTTC. This codes for CASSPRGAGQFF.

The V and J genes are TRBV7-6 and TRBJ2-5; D gene unclear. CDR1 is SGHVS and CDR2 is FNYEAQ in the germline V gene. This CDR3 spans 12 amino acids. The V end lost 5 bases, the J end lost 0 bases, and 4 bases lay between the germline ends. CDR3 nucleotides: TGTGCCAGCAGCCCGCACCAAGAGACCCAGTACTTC. Translated: CASSPHQETQYF.

The chain links TRBV7-3 to TRBJ2-2; possible D gene TRBD2, 5 bases. The ends were cut back, 7 bases at V and 6 bases at J, with 15 bases in the middle. The germline gives CDR1 SGHTA, CDR2 FQGTGA. The CDR3 contains 14 residues. In DNA, the CDR3 is TGTGCCAGCACTCTCGGGGTCGGCCCCGGGGAGCTGTTTTTT. Translation: CASTLGVGPGELFF.

Written as DNA, the CDR3 is TGTGCCAGTAGTACGGGACAGGGGAACTATGGCTACACCTTC. This sequence encodes CASSTGQGNYGYTF. The rearrangement joins TRBV19 to TRBJ1-2, with 10 bases that match TRBD1. With V trimmed by 4 bases and J by 2 bases, 1 base remained unmatched. CDR1 and CDR2 from the germline V gene are LNHDA and SQIVND (reference sequence). CDR3 length equals 14 residues. Variable domain in full (rest from reference TRBV19 and TRBJ1-2): DGGITQSPKYLFRKEGQNVTLSCEQNLNHDAMYWYRQDPGQGLRLIYYSQIVNDFQKGDIAEGYSVSREKKESFPLTVTSAQKNPTAFYLCASSTGQGNYGYTFGSGTRLTVV.

V usage is TRBV4-2 and J usage is TRBJ1-1; no firm D call. The CDR3 is 16 residues long. Trimming cost V 4 bases and J 0 bases, with 15 bases left between them. The germline V gene encodes CDR1 LGHNA and CDR2 YNFKEQ. The CDR3 loop is CASSLWVRSLNTEAFF. CDR3 DNA: TGTGCCAGCAGCCTCTGGGTCCGCAGTCTGAACACTGAAGCTTTCTTT.

The chain combines TRBV6-5 with TRBJ2-1, with a tentative D call TRBD2 (6 bases). The germline CDR1 and CDR2 sequences are MNHEY and SVGAGI. This CDR3 is 15 amino acids long. V was clipped by 5 bases and J by 0 bases, with 11 bases between them. The CDR3 DNA sequence: TGTGCCAGCAGTCTTATAGCGGTCTCCTACAATGAGCAGTTCTTC. Its protein product is CASSLIAVSYNEQFF.

V usage is TRBV15 and J usage is TRBJ2-7; 12 nucleotides line up with TRBD2. Germline assignment: CDR1 LNHNV and CDR2 YYDKDF (reference sequence). Losses at the gene ends were 1 base for V and 6 bases for J; bases not matched to a gene: 4. The CDR3 length is 15 residues. DNA for the CDR3: TGTGCCACCAGCAGAGTATTACTAGCGGGAGGCGAGCAGTACTTC. Amino acids: CATSRVLLAGGEQYF.

This clone was seen a few times. The rearrangement links TRBV6-5 to TRBJ1-3, with a weak D call TRBD1 (5 bases). The CDR3 length is 13 residues. Germline values: CDR1 MNHEY, CDR2 SVGAGI. Trimming cost V 0 bases and J 9 bases, with 9 bases left between them. CDR3 sequence (DNA): TGTGCCAGCAGTTACTCGGGGGGGGGCACCATATATTTT. It codes for CASSYSGGGTIYF.

This clone was seen a single time. The V and J genes are TRBV6-1 and TRBJ2-7; 14 nucleotides match TRBD2. The ends lost 4 bases at V and 3 bases at J; junction bases unmatched: 5. The germline V gene has CDR1 MNHNS and CDR2 SASEGT. CDR3 size: 16 residues. This chain's CDR3 is CASSGTSGRSHYEQYF. The CDR3 DNA sequence: TGTGCCAGCAGTGGGACTAGCGGGAGGTCCCACTACGAGCAGTACTTC.

This clone was recorded once. This chain joins TRBV28 and TRBJ2-5, with 11 bases that match TRBD2. V lost 2 bases, J lost 2 bases, and 7 bases stayed unmatched. The CDR3 consists of 17 residues. Germline V CDR1 and CDR2: MDHEN, SYDVKM. The CDR3 bases are TGTGCCAGCAGTTTAGGAGGTAGCGGGGGGGTTCAAGAGACCCAGTACTTC. It is translated as CASSLGGSGGVQETQYF.

The chain is built from TRBV7-2 and TRBJ2-1; TRBD2 matches 10 bases. J gave up 4 bases and V 5 bases, and 8 bases lay outside the gene matches. Germline CDR1 and CDR2: SGHTA and FQGNSA. The CDR3 covers 16 residues. In DNA, the CDR3 is TGTGCCAGCAGCCCGTCGAGCGGGGGGGCGTACAATGAGCAGTTCTTC. It specifies CASSPSSGGAYNEQFF.